This T cell receptor beta chain was found in a study of blood T cell repertoires in COVID-19. Authors' methods: Reference gene primers were amplified, and this amplification served to estimate nucleated cell counts. Method: immunoSEQ multiplex PCR; TCRdb's copy keeps in-frame clones and lacks some. The DNA gave D and trimming, while V, J and clone size come from that table. The data show roughly 140,000 clones, more than 65% seen once. Germline V CDR1 and CDR2: MNHEY, SMNVEV (reference sequence). V lost 2 bases, J lost 11 bases, and 11 bases stayed unmatched. This CDR3 spans 16 amino acids. This sequence originates from a woman aged 45 to 65 in a cohort sampled during active or convalescent COVID-19. Sequenced sample: peripheral blood. V is TRBV27 and J is TRBJ2-1; TRBD2 agrees at 11 bases. Here the CDR3 reads CASSLPRGTSGWQQFF. CDR3 coding DNA: TGTGCCAGCAGTTTACCCCGCGGGACTAGCGGATGGCAGCAGTTCTTC.